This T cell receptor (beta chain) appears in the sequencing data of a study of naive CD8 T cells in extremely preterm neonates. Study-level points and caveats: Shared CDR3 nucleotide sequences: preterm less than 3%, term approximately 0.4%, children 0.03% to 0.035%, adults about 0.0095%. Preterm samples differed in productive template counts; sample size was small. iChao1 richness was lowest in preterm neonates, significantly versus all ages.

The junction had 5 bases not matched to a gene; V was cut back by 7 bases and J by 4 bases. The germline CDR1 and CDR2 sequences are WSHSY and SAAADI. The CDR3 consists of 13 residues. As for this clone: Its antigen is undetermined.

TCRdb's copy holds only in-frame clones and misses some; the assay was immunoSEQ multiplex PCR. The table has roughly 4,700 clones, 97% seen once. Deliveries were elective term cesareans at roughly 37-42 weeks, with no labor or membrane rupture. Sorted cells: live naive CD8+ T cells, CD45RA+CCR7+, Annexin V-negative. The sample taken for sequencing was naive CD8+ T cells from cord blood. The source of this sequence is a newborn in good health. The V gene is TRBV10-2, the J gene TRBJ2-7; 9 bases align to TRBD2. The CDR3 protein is CASTGLADYEQYF. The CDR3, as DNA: TGCGCCAGCACGGGACTAGCCGATTACGAGCAGTACTTC.